The rows below give T cell receptor beta chains drawn from one sample of a study of blood T cell repertoires in COVID-19. The assay was immunoSEQ multiplex PCR, and TCRdb's table has in-frame clones only and misses some. The data show roughly 280,000 clones, around four fifths seen once. Sequenced: peripheral blood. The receptors here all came from a man aged 55 to 70 with acute or convalescent COVID-19. CDR3s include the opening cysteine and the closing phenylalanine or tryptophan. A D gene is named only where the DNA matches it firmly.

v_call,d_call,cdr3_aa
TRBV11-2,TRBD2,CASSPAGWGGAADTQYF
TRBV19,TRBD1,CASKGVGTVSSNYGYTF
TRBV2,-,CASNPQGGTGELFF
TRBV5-6,-,CASSLPDGVGTEAFF
TRBV5-4,-,CTSSPPGLQDGETQYF
TRBV13,-,CASSLGGHSNQPQHF
TRBV6-5,-,CASNSGATSSYEQYF
TRBV6-4,-,CASVHPRQTLYNEQFF
TRBV10-3,-,CAISDEGWEQYF
TRBV11-2,TRBD1,CASSLVLGTGAEKLFF
TRBV5-5,TRBD2,CASSNRPDGRTDTQYF
TRBV2,TRBD2,CASSGDSGSYNEQFF
TRBV9,TRBD2,CASSAGLESFNEQFF
TRBV2,TRBD1,CASSLQGLNTEAFF
TRBV10-2,-,CASSESQGSNQPQHF
TRBV4-2,-,CASSQDPATANYGYTF
TRBV15,TRBD2,CATSRVPLAGGFKPYEQYF
TRBV2,-,CASSEQGQENQPQHF
TRBV9,TRBD1,CASSAGQANTGELFF
TRBV7-2,TRBD1,CASSSTGARGGYTF
TRBV23-1,-,CASSPGESPERTGELFF
TRBV6-6,-,CASIESGANVLTF
TRBV15,-,CATSRDWAYGYTF
TRBV4-2,TRBD2,CASSQDSGRYEQYF
TRBV18,TRBD1,CASSEDRVVREQYF
TRBV9,TRBD2,CASSVGLAGSETQYF
TRBV5-1,-,CASSLLTGQALDTIYF